These 3 T cell receptor beta chains were all obtained from the same sample, sequenced in a study of patients and donors after allogeneic stem cell transplantation. TCRdb re-derived calls from the RT-PCR reads in MiXCR, one entry per CDR3 protein. The table records 920,000 or so distinct CDR3 sequences, approximately 19% of them present only once. The sequenced sample was blood, either unsorted or a sorted T cell fraction (not recorded which). The receptors here all came from a human donor who was either an allogeneic HSCT recipient or a stem cell or donor lymphocyte infusion donor (not recorded which). It is not recorded whose cells these are; they may come from a transplant donor.

The V and J genes are TRBV5-1 and TRBJ1-1, with unresolved D. The germline gives CDR1 SGHRS, CDR2 YFSETQ. Trimming removed 3 bases from V and 11 bases from J, with 14 bases in between. The CDR3 totals 12 residues. CDR3 sequence: CASSWMEGEAFF. As DNA, the CDR3 is TGCGCCAGCAGCTGGATGGAGGGTGAGGCTTTCTTT. Full variable domain (remainder filled in from reference TRBV5-1 and TRBJ1-1): KAGVTQTPRYLIKTRGQQVTLSCSPISGHRSVSWYQQTPGQGLQFLFEYFSETQRNKGNFPGRFSGRQFSNSRSEMNVSTLELGDSALYLCASSWMEGEAFFGQGTRLTVV.

CDR3: CASSSAGSRRAGGDTQYF. CDR3 DNA sequence: TGCGCCAGCAGCTCGGCCGGGAGTCGACGGGCGGGGGGAGATACGCAGTATTTT. The chain employs TRBV5-1 and TRBJ2-3, with 8 bases identical to TRBD2. This CDR3 region has 18 residues. Germline-derived CDR1 and CDR2 are SGHRS and YFSETQ. The trim removed 3 bases at V and 5 bases at J, leaving 17 bases unmatched.

This clonotype was counted only a few times. V gene TRBV6-5 combines with J gene TRBJ1-1, with D perhaps TRBD1 (5 bases). Germline V gives CDR1 MNHEY, CDR2 SVGAGI. The CDR3 totals 12 residues. Trimming left V 7 bases short and J 11 bases short, with 17 bases between. CDR3 nucleotide sequence: TGTGCCAGCACCAACGTGGGGGGATGGGCTTTCTTT. It encodes CASTNVGGWAFF.